This passage covers 11 T cell receptor beta chains from one sample sequenced in a study of OX40 agonist ivuxolimab in advanced cancers. Clones were sequenced by immunoSEQ multiplex PCR, and TCRdb holds only the in-frame ones, with some missing. Among some 40,000 clones, about 85% were seen once, and the ten largest hold 16%. The sequences come from CD4+ or CD8+ T cells sorted from blood, collected in a trial of the OX40 agonist ivuxolimab. The origin of the receptors is an adult with an advanced solid tumor such as melanoma, head and neck, liver or kidney cancer.

The chain recombines TRBV27 with TRBJ1-1; the D gene is possibly TRBD1 (5 bases). V was pared by 10 bases and J by 4 bases, with 16 bases between. The CDR3 is 13 amino acids. Germline-derived CDR1 and CDR2 are MNHEY and SMNVEV (reference sequence). The DNA of the CDR3 is TGTGCCACCTCTCACGGGGGTTTCACTGAAGCTTTCTTT. Translation: CATSHGGFTEAFF.

The chain couples TRBV9 to TRBJ2-1, with TRBD2 identical over 7 bases. Per germline, CDR1 SGDLS and CDR2 YYNGEE. V shed 0 bases, J shed 7 bases, and the junction held 7 bases outside the gene matches. This CDR3 has 15 residues. CDR3 residues: CASSVAGGLENEQFF. DNA for the CDR3: TGTGCCAGCAGCGTAGCGGGGGGTTTGGAGAATGAGCAGTTCTTC.

The chain uses TRBV15 and TRBJ2-6; D uncertain. The germline CDR1 and CDR2 sequences are LNHNV and YYDKDF (reference sequence). This CDR3 has 16 residues. Trimming stripped 0 bases from V and 0 bases from J, with 6 bases between. The CDR3 DNA reads as TGTGCCACCAGCAGAGATCAGGACTCTGGGGCCAACGTCCTGACTTTC. This codes for CATSRDQDSGANVLTF.

The chain links TRBV19 to TRBJ1-1; TRBD1 matches 7 bases. The junction had 12 bases not matched to a gene; V was cut back by 9 bases and J by 2 bases. Per germline, CDR1 LNHDA and CDR2 SQIVND (reference sequence). The CDR3 sequence is 15 residues long. CDR3 DNA sequence: TGTGCCAGCAGTGGACAGGACGAACGCAACACTGAAGCTTTCTTT. This encodes CASSGQDERNTEAFF.

This clone appeared a few times. The chain joins TRBV19 to TRBJ1-1; D gene uncertain. V was trimmed by 0 bases and J by 2 bases, leaving 10 bases between them. This CDR3 region has 15 residues. CDR1 and CDR2 (germline): LNHDA, SQIVND (reference sequence). CDR3 coding DNA: TGTGCCAGTAGTATAGATCGGGTGGGTAACACTGAAGCTTTCTTT. This codes for CASSIDRVGNTEAFF. The whole variable domain, remainder taken from reference TRBV19 and TRBJ1-1, is DGGITQSPKYLFRKEGQNVTLSCEQNLNHDAMYWYRQDPGQGLRLIYYSQIVNDFQKGDIAEGYSVSREKKESFPLTVTSAQKNPTAFYLCASSIDRVGNTEAFFGQGTRLTVV.

Turning to this clone: One junction end does not reproduce the germline sequence, and a read error may be involved. The chain recombines TRBV7-7 with TRBJ2-5, with D perhaps matching TRBD1 (5 bases). Germline CDR1 SSHAT, CDR2 FNYEAQ (reference sequence). CDR3 length equals 14 residues. The DNA of the CDR3 is TGTGCTAGCAGCTTAGGGGTCAGCCAAGAGACCCAGTACTTC. Its translation is CASSLGVSQETQYF.

The chain uses TRBV5-4 and TRBJ2-2; 13 positions agree with TRBD2. Germline V gene sequence: CDR1 SGHNT, CDR2 YYREEE (reference sequence). After removal of 4 bases from V and 9 bases from J, the junction contained 12 bases not matched to a gene. This CDR3 comprises 17 residues. Here the CDR3 DNA reads TGTGCCAGCAGCGATCGGACTAGCGGGAGTATTGCCTGGGAGCTGTTTTTT. Translating it yields CASSDRTSGSIAWELFF. The variable domain in full, with the rest retrieved from reference TRBV5-4 and TRBJ2-2, is ETGVTQSPTHLIKTRGQQVTLRCSSQSGHNTVSWYQQALGQGPQFIFQYYREEENGRGNFPPRFSGLQFPNYSSELNVNALELDDSALYLCASSDRTSGSIAWELFFGEGSRLTVL.

This clone has only one observation. The chain joins TRBV29-1 to TRBJ1-2; D remains ambiguous. The germline gives CDR1 SQVTM, CDR2 ANQGSEA. CDR3 size: 13 residues. CDR3: CTVRNGDNYGYTF. In nucleotides, the CDR3 is TGCACTGTACGAAATGGAGATAACTATGGCTACACCTTC.

V usage is TRBV29-1 and J usage is TRBJ2-1, with D unresolved. The CDR3 extends over 13 amino acids. V gave up 7 bases and J gave up 4 bases, with 14 bases separating them. Germline V CDR1 and CDR2: SQVTM, ANQGSEA. The CDR3 DNA reads as TGCAGCGGGTACGAGTATATTTACAATGAGCAGTTCTTC. Protein product: CSGYEYIYNEQFF.

This chain links TRBV4-3 with TRBJ2-1; D call uncertain. Germline V lookup: CDR1 LGHNA, CDR2 YSLEER. The CDR3 is 12 residues long. The V and J ends lost 0 bases and 9 bases respectively, with 6 bases between them. The CDR3 DNA is TGCGCCAGCAGCCAAGATGTGCGTGAGCAGTTCTTC. Its protein product is CASSQDVREQFF.

The chain has TRBV4-3 and TRBJ1-2; D might be TRBD1 (5 bases). V lost 1 base and J lost 5, with 14 bases in between. Germline CDR1 reads LGHNA; CDR2 reads YSLEER. This CDR3 contains 15 residues. CDR3 protein: CASSQAEGPGYGYTF. The CDR3 bases are TGCGCCAGCAGCCAAGCAGAGGGGCCGGGGTATGGCTACACCTTC.